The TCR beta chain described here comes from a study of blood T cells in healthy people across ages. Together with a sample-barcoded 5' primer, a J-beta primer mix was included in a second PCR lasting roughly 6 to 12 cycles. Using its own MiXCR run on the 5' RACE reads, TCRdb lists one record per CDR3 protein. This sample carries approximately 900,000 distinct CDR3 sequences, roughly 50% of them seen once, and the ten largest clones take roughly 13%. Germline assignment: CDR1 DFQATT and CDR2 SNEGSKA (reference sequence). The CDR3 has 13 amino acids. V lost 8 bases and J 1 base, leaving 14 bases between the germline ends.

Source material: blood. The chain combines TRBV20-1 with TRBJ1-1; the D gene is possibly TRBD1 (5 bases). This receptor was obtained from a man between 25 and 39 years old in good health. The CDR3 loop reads CSPRQGTNTEAFF. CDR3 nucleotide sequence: TGCAGTCCCCGCCAGGGAACGAACACTGAAGCTTTCTTT.